Presented here are 15 T cell receptor beta chains from one specimen sequenced in a study of T cell repertoires in cytomegalovirus infection. No antigen has been assigned to these receptors. TCRdb itself ran the reads through MiXCR, one entry per CDR3 protein. Here the sample spans around 300,000 distinct CDR3 sequences, under 25% being singletons. The sequencing here drew on cultured PBMCs, taken from culture after CMV antigen stimulation. These receptors were collected from a human donor in good health (CMV status not recorded). Some clones in this sample may be carry-over from other donors' samples.

This clonotype was counted between two and nine times. The rearrangement uses TRBV6-6 and TRBJ1-6; D call uncertain. This CDR3 is built from 14 residues. Germline values: CDR1 MNHNY, CDR2 SVGAGI (reference sequence). Trimming stripped 0 bases from V and 14 bases from J, with 14 bases between. The CDR3 nucleotides read TGTGCCAGCAGTTACTCGCCCCCCGGGGTATCCCTCCACTTT. It encodes CASSYSPPGVSLHF.

This clonotype was counted many times. V is TRBV7-8 and J is TRBJ2-7, with 8 positions matching TRBD2. CDR1 SGHVS and CDR2 FQNEAQ come from the germline V gene. V lost 1 base and J lost 12; bases outside the gene matches: 8. This CDR3 has 13 amino acids. DNA of the CDR3: TGTGCCAGCAGCTTAGTTGGGCGGGGGGACCCGTACTTC. Its translation is CASSLVGRGDPYF.

The chain joins TRBV19 to TRBJ2-2; 9 nucleotides match TRBD1. In germline, CDR1 is LNHDA, CDR2 SQIVND (reference sequence). The V segment lost 7 bases and the J segment 0 bases; nucleotides outside the gene matches: 18. The CDR3 consists of 20 residues. As DNA, the CDR3 is TGTGCCAGTACCCTAGAGGCAGGACAGGGGACTCATCCGAACACCGGGGAGCTGTTTTTT. Its protein is CASTLEAGQGTHPNTGELFF.

This rearrangement joins TRBV29-1 to TRBJ1-1; 9 bases map to TRBD1. The junction had 1 base not matched to a gene; V was cut back by 6 bases and J by 2 bases. The CDR3 covers 12 residues. Germline CDR1 and CDR2: SQVTM and ANQGSEA. The CDR3 protein is CSVGQGNTEAFF. The DNA of the CDR3 is TGCAGCGTGGGACAGGGAAACACTGAAGCTTTCTTT.

The chain links TRBV10-3 to TRBJ2-3; D is tentatively TRBD1 or TRBD2 (5 bases each). Trimming removed 5 bases at V and 5 bases at J, with 14 bases between. Looked up from germline, CDR1 is ENHRY and CDR2 is SYGVKD. The CDR3 extends over 14 amino acids. The CDR3 DNA sequence: TGTGCCATCAGTCAGCAGGGTCGGGAAGATACGCAGTATTTT. Protein: CAISQQGREDTQYF.

This clonotype was observed a handful of times. The rearrangement uses TRBV3-1 and TRBJ1-6; possible D gene TRBD1, 6 bases. V was cut by 1 base and J by 3 bases, with 13 bases left in between. The CDR3 is 17 amino acids. Germline CDR1 is LGHDT and CDR2 is YNNKEL (reference sequence). The CDR3 spells CASSQGTSQGYNSPLHF. The DNA of the CDR3 is TGTGCCAGCAGCCAAGGAACCTCACAGGGCTATAATTCACCCCTCCACTTT. Combining the CDR3 with reference TRBV3-1 and TRBJ1-6 gives the whole variable domain DTAVSQTPKYLVTQMGNDKSIKCEQNLGHDTMYWYKQDSKKFLKIMFSYNNKELIINETVPNRFSPKSPDKAHLNLHINSLELGDSAVYFCASSQGTSQGYNSPLHFGNGTRLTVT.

This clonotype was seen ten or more times. The chain carries TRBV7-2 and TRBJ1-6; 10 bases agree with TRBD1. Germline V gene sequence: CDR1 SGHTA, CDR2 FQGNSA. V gave up 6 bases and J gave up 10 bases; unmatched junction bases: 6. The CDR3 has 14 residues. CDR3 DNA sequence: TGTGCCAGCAGTCCCGGGACAGGGGTCTCACCCCTCCACTTT. It is translated as CASSPGTGVSPLHF.

This clonotype was observed at least ten times. CDR3 coding DNA: TGTGCCAGCAGCTTAGGGCGGTATCCCGGCACTGAAGCTTTCTTT. Amino acids: CASSLGRYPGTEAFF. The V gene is TRBV7-2, the J gene TRBJ1-1; D unclear. From germline, CDR1 is SGHTA and CDR2 FQGNSA. Trimming removed 1 base at V and 4 bases at J, with 13 bases between. The CDR3 runs 15 residues.

In this sample, this clonotype turned up a few times. CDR3 DNA: TGTGCCAGCAGTCCGCGGGGACGGATTCCCGGGGCTGAAGCTTTCTTT. It encodes CASSPRGRIPGAEAFF. The chain uses TRBV6-5 and TRBJ1-1, with a tentative D call TRBD1 (5 bases). The CDR3 loop spans 16 amino acids. CDR1 is MNHEY, CDR2 SVGAGI, per germline. V lost 5 bases to trimming and J lost 6 bases, with 22 bases between them.

The chain recombines TRBV6-1 with TRBJ2-1, with D perhaps matching TRBD2 (6 bases). V lost 2 bases to trimming and J lost 2 bases, with 10 bases between them. Germline V gene sequence: CDR1 MNHNS, CDR2 SASEGT. There are 15 residues in the CDR3. DNA for the CDR3: TGTGCCAGCAGTGAAATGCGGGGTGCCTACAATGAGCAGTTCTTC. Protein sequence: CASSEMRGAYNEQFF.

Points on this clonotype: Mismatch with germline at one junction end may stem from a read error. The CDR3 here is CASSTGSSYEQNF. DNA for the CDR3: TGTGCCAGCAGTACCGGTTCCTCCTACGAGCAGAACTTC. This rearrangement joins TRBV6-8 to TRBJ2-7; no definite D call. The V gene's germline CDR1 is MNHGY and CDR2 SAAAGT. The CDR3 sequence is 13 residues long.

This clonotype came up a few times. The chain combines TRBV30 with TRBJ1-1, with 8 bases fitting TRBD1. J lost 0 bases, V lost 5 bases, and 8 bases had no gene match. This CDR3 comprises 15 residues. Germline loops: CDR1 GTSNPN, CDR2 SVGIG (reference sequence). CDR3 nucleotide sequence: TGTGCCTGGGACAGGGGAAGACTCATGAACACTGAAGCTTTCTTT. Translation gives CAWDRGRLMNTEAFF.

This clonotype was seen repeatedly, ten times or more. This rearrangement joins TRBV7-8 to TRBJ2-1, with D perhaps matching TRBD2 (6 bases). There are 17 residues in the CDR3. CDR1 SGHVS and CDR2 FQNEAQ come from the germline V gene. Between the trimmed V and J ends, which lost 4 bases and 2 bases, there was a span of 18 bases. The CDR3 sequence is CASSSRLERWPYNEQFF. CDR3 nucleotides: TGTGCCAGCAGCTCCAGACTAGAGAGGTGGCCCTACAATGAGCAGTTCTTC.

V and J are TRBV6-2 or TRBV6-3 and TRBJ2-7; 12 bases align to TRBD1. The germline gives CDR1 MNHEY, CDR2 SVGEGT. The CDR3 spans 15 residues. Unmatched junction bases numbered 8, after V lost 7 bases and J lost 4 bases. CDR3 sequence reads: CASISRDRGLYEQYF. CDR3 bases: TGTGCCAGCATCTCACGGGACAGGGGGCTGTACGAGCAGTACTTC.

This rearrangement joins TRBV28 to TRBJ1-6; D unclear. Germline lookup yields CDR1 MDHEN and CDR2 SYDVKM. Trimming shortened V by 6 bases and J by 9 bases, and 15 bases separated the two germline ends. This CDR3 is built from 14 residues. The CDR3 DNA reads as TGTGCCAGCAGACAAATAAGACCGAGTTCACCCCTCCACTTT. This gives the protein CASRQIRPSSPLHF.